This record covers a single T cell receptor (beta chain). Its antigen is still unknown. The sample originates from a study of T cell repertoires in cytomegalovirus infection. In TCRdb, the reads were re-called with MiXCR into one record per CDR3 protein. The profile covers approximately 76,000 distinct CDR3 sequences, with roughly a quarter appearing a single time and approximately 53% taken by the ten largest. Unmatched junction bases numbered 5, after V lost 6 bases and J lost 5 bases. Per germline, CDR1 MDHEN and CDR2 SYDVKM. The CDR3 runs 13 residues. The study's findings and limits: In two of eight donors, the top clonotype was HLA-C-restricted CMV-specific.

This sequence originates from a human donor in good health (CMV status not recorded). Some clones in this sample may be carry-over from other donors' samples. This material consisted of CD8+ T cells from cultured PBMCs, taken from culture after CMV antigen stimulation. The chain carries TRBV28 and TRBJ2-7, with TRBD1 matching over 9 bases. The CDR3 nucleotides read TGTGCCAGCAGAGGGGACAGGGTACACGAGCAGTACTTC. Its translation: CASRGDRVHEQYF.